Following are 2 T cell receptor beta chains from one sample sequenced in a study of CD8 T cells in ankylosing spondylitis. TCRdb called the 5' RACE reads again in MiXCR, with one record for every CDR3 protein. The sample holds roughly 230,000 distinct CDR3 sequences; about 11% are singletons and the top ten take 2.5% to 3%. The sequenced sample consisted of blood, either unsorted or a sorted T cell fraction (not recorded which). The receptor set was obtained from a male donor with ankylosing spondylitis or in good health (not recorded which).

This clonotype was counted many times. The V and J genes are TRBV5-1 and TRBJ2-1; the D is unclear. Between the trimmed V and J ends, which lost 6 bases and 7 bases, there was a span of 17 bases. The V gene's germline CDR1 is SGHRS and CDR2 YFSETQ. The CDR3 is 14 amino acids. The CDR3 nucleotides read TGCGCCAGCAAGGAAAGAGTTGACGGGAATGAGCAGTTCTTC. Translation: CASKERVDGNEQFF.

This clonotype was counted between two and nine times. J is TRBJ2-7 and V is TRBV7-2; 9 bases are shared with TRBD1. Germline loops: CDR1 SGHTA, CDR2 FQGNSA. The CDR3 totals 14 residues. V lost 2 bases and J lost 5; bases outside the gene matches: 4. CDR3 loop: CASSLRQGGNEQYF. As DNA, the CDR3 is TGTGCCAGCAGCTTAAGACAGGGGGGGAACGAGCAGTACTTC.